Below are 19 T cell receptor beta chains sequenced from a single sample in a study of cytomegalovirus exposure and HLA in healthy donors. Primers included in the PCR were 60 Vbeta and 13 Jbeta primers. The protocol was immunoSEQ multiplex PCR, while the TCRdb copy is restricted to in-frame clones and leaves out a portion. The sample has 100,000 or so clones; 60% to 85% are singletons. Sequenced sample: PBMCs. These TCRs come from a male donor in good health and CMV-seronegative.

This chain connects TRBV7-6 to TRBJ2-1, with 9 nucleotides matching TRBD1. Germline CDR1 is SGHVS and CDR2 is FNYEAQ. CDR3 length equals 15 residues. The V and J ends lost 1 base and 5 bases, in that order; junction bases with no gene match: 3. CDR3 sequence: CASSLGGTGHNEQFF. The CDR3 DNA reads TGTGCCAGCAGCTTAGGCGGGACAGGGCACAATGAGCAGTTCTTC.

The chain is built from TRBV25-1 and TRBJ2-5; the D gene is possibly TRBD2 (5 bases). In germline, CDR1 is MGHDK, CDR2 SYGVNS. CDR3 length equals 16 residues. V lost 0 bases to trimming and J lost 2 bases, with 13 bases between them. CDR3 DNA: TGTGCCAGCAGTGAATACCGGGGAGTCGCGCAAGAGACCCAGTACTTC. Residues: CASSEYRGVAQETQYF.

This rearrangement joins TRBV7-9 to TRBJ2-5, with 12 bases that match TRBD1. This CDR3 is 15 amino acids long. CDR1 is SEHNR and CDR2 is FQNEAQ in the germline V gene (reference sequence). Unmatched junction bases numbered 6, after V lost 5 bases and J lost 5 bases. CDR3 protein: CASSKGQGASETQYF. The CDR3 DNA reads TGTGCCAGCAGCAAGGGACAGGGGGCGTCGGAGACCCAGTACTTC.

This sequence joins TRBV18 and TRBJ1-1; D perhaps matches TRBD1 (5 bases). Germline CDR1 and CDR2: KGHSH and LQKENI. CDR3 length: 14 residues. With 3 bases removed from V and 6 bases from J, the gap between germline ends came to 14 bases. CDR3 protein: CASSPRGMTAEAFF. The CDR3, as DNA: TGTGCCAGCTCACCGCGCGGCATGACAGCTGAAGCTTTCTTT.

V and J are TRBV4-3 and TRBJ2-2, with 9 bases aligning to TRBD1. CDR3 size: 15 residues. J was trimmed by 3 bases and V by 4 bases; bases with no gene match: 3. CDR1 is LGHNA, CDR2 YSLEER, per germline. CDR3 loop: CASSLGTGHTGELFF. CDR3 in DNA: TGCGCCAGCAGCCTTGGGACAGGGCACACCGGGGAGCTGTTTTTT.

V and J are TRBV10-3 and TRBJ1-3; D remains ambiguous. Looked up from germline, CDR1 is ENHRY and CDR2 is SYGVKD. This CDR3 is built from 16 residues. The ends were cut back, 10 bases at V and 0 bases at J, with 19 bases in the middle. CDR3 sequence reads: CATQTFAASSGNTIYF. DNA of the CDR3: TGTGCCACCCAAACCTTTGCAGCGAGCTCTGGAAACACCATATATTTT.

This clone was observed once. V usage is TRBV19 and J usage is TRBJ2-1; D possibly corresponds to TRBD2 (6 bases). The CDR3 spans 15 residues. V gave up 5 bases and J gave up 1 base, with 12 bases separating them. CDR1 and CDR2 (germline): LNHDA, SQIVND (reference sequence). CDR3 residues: CASSSLATSYNEQFF. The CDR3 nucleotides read TGTGCCAGTAGTTCCCTAGCGACGTCCTACAATGAGCAGTTCTTC.

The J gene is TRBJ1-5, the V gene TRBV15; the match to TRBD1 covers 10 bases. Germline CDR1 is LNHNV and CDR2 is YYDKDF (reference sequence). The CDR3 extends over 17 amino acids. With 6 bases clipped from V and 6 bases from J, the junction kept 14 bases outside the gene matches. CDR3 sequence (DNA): TGTGCCACCAGTCCCTCCCTGACAGGGGGCGAAAGTCAGCCCCAGCATTTT. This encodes CATSPSLTGGESQPQHF.

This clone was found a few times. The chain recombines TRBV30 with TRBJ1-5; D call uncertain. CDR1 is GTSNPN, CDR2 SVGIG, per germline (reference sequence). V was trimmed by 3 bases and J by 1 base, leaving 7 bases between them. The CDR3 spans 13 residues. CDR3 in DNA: TGTGCCTGGAGCCAGAAAAGCAATCAGCCCCAGCATTTT. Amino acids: CAWSQKSNQPQHF. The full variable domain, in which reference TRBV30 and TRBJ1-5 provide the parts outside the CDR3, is SQTIHQWPATLVQPVGSPLSLECTVEGTSNPNLYWYRQAAGRGLQLLFYSVGIGQISSEVPQNLSASRPQDRQFILSSKKLLLSDSGFYLCAWSQKSNQPQHFGDGTRLSIL.

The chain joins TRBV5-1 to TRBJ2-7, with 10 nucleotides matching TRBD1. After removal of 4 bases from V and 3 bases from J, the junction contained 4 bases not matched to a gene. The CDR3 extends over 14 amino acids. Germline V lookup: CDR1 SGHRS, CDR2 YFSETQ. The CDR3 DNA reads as TGCGCCAGCAGCATCGACAGGGGGCTCTACGAGCAGTACTTC. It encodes CASSIDRGLYEQYF.

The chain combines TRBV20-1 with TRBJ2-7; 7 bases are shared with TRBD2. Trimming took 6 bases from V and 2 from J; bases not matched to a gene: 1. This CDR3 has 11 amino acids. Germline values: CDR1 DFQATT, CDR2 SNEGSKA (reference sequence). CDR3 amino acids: CSAGTTYEQYF. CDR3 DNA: TGCAGTGCAGGGACTACCTACGAGCAGTACTTC.

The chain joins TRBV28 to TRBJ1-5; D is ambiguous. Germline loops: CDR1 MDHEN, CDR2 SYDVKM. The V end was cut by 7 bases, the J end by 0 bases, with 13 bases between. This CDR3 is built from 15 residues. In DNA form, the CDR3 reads TGTGCCAGCACCCTTAGCGGCGTTAGCAATCAGCCCCAGCATTTT. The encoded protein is CASTLSGVSNQPQHF.

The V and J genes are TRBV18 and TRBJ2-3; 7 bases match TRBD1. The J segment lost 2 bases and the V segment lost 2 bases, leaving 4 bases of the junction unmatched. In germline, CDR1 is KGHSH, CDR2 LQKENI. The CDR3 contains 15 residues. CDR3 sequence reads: CASSPTGANTDTQYF. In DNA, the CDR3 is TGTGCCAGCTCACCAACAGGGGCGAACACAGATACGCAGTATTTT.

The CDR3 spells CASSLEVLGGSWEQYF. CDR3 sequence (DNA): TGTGCCAGCAGCTTAGAGGTTTTAGGCGGGTCATGGGAGCAGTACTTC. This sequence joins TRBV7-2 and TRBJ2-7; tentatively, D is TRBD2 (5 bases). The germline CDR1 and CDR2 sequences are SGHTA and FQGNSA. This CDR3 region has 16 residues. The V gene lost 1 base and the J gene lost 7 bases, with 20 bases spanning the gap.

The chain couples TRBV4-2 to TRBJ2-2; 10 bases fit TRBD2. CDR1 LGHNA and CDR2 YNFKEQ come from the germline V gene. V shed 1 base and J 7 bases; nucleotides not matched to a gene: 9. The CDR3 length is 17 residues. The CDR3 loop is CASSQVRPSGSSGELFF. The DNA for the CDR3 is TGTGCCAGCAGCCAAGTTCGGCCTAGCGGGAGTAGCGGGGAGCTGTTTTTT.

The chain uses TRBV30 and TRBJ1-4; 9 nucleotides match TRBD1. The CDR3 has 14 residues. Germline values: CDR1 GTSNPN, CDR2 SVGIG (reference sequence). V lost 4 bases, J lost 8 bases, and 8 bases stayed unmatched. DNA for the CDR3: TGTGCCTGGAACCGACAGGGGGGAAACGAAAAACTGTTTTTT. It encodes CAWNRQGGNEKLFF.

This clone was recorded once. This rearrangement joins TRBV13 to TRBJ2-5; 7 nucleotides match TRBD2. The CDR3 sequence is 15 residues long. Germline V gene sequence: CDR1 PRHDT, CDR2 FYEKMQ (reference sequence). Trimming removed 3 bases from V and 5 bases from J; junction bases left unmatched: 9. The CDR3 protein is CASSFDRLGGETQYF. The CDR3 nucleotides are TGTGCCAGCAGCTTTGATCGCCTCGGGGGGGAGACCCAGTACTTC. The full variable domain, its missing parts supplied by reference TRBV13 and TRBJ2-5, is AAGVIQSPRHLIKEKRETATLKCYPIPRHDTVYWYQQGPGQDPQFLISFYEKMQSDKGSIPDRFSAQQFSDYHSELNMSSLELGDSALYFCASSFDRLGGETQYFGPGTRLLVL.

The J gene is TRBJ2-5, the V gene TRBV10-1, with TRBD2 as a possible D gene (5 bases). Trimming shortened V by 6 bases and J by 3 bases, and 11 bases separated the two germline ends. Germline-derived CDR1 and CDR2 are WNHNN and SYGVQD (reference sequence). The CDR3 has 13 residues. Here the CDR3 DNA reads TGCGCCAGCAGCGCGGGCAGAGAAGAGACCCAGTACTTC. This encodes CASSAGREETQYF.

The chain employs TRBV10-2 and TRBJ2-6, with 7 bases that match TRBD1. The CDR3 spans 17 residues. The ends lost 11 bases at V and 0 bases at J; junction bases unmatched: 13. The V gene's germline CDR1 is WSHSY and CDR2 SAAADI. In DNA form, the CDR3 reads TGCGCCGGGAAACCCGGGACAGCGAGCTCTGGGGCCAACGTCCTGACTTTC. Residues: CAGKPGTASSGANVLTF.